This T cell receptor beta chain was profiled in a study of identical twins. General study results and limits: The degree of excess twin sharing was weaker in beta out-of-frame sequences. The conclusions drew on cross-sectional statistical analysis instead of tracking the same donors. Fewer insertions characterized abundant cord blood beta clonotypes, whereas memory repertoires showed none.

Template switching added a universal primer site; cDNA carried unique molecular identifiers. Each CDR3 protein is one row after TCRdb ran MiXCR on the 5' RACE reads. The sample has fewer than 800,000 distinct CDR3 sequences, around 7.4% seen once. Trimming took 2 bases from V and 4 from J, leaving 13 bases between them. The CDR3 is 15 residues long. CDR1 and CDR2 from the germline V gene are SGHVS and FQNEAQ. This clonotype was observed at least ten times. Its antigen is unknown. These data are also associated with another study on yellow fever vaccine responses in identical twins.

The chain has TRBV7-8 and TRBJ2-3, with D tentatively TRBD2 (5 bases). The sequence came from a woman under 30 in good health. Sequences were obtained from PBMCs. The CDR3 protein is CASSLPGKGPDTQYF. In nucleotides, the CDR3 is TGTGCCAGCAGCTTACCGGGAAAAGGGCCAGATACGCAGTATTTT.